Listed below are T cell receptor beta chains from one sample, sequenced in a study of vaccination and CD4 T cells after COVID-19. In TCRdb, the PCR reads were re-called with MiXCR into one record per CDR3 protein. The sample consists of 9,000 to 15,000 distinct CDR3 sequences, 25% to 35% of them appearing once. For these TCRs, the target antigens are not known. This material consisted of CD4+ T cells from blood, cultured in vitro, taken before SARS-CoV-2 vaccination. The receptors derive from a human donor who received a COVID-19 vaccine. Both conserved end residues are part of each CDR3. D genes are given only for firm matches. Size tells how often a clone was seen (once, few, many) or the class of an expanded clone, and some rows leave it out.

D gene	clone size	CDR3 length	V gene	J gene	CDR3 protein	CDR3 DNA
TRBD1	few	15	TRBV6-1	TRBJ2-7	CASSPLGQGTYEQYF	TGTGCCAGCAGTCCGCTTGGACAGGGGACCTACGAGCAGTACTTC
-	-	15	TRBV6-1	TRBJ2-7	CASSEAVGPTYEQYF	TGTGCCAGCAGTGAAGCTGTAGGACCAACCTACGAGCAGTACTTC
TRBD2	-	19	TRBV20-1	TRBJ2-3	CSARGGLAGGTSRTDTQYF	TGCAGTGCTAGAGGTGGACTAGCGGGGGGGACCTCTCGCACAGATACGCAGTATTTT
TRBD2	-	17	TRBV20-1	TRBJ2-7	CSARALAGGDREYEQYF	TGCAGTGCTAGAGCGCTAGCGGGGGGCGACAGGGAGTACGAGCAGTACTTC
-	-	15	TRBV5-4	TRBJ2-2	CASSRRLGNTGELFF	TGTGCCAGCAGTCGCCGACTAGGGAACACCGGGGAGCTGTTTTTT
TRBD1	-	14	TRBV7-2	TRBJ1-1	CASRKGATNTEAFF	TGTGCCAGCAGAAAGGGGGCTACGAACACTGAAGCTTTCTTT
-	-	13	TRBV11-3	TRBJ2-3	CASSLGSRDTQYF	TGTGCCAGCAGCTTAGGGTCTCGAGATACGCAGTATTTT
TRBD1	few	13	TRBV6-5	TRBJ1-1	CASRYRGQNEAFF	TGTGCCAGCAGGTACAGGGGACAAAATGAAGCTTTCTTT
-	once	15	TRBV14	TRBJ1-2	CASSPTPGLRGGYTF	TGTGCCAGCAGCCCGACTCCGGGACTGAGGGGTGGCTACACCTTC
-	few	16	TRBV23-1	TRBJ1-2	CASIPDLSLSCYGYTF	TGCGCCAGCATTCCCGATTTGTCCCTATCATGTTATGGCTACACCTTC
-	few	13	TRBV20-1	TRBJ2-3	CSARGSGRDTQYF	TGCAGTGCTAGAGGTTCGGGCCGCGATACGCAGTATTTT
TRBD1	-	18	TRBV19	TRBJ2-4	CASSIGDSTGVVGNIQYF	TGTGCCAGTAGTATTGGGGACTCGACAGGGGTAGTTGGGAACATTCAGTACTTC
-	few	14	TRBV6-2/TRBV6-3	TRBJ2-1	CASSYRGTYNEQFF	TGTGCCAGCAGTTACAGGGGTACCTACAATGAGCAGTTCTTC
-	few	14	TRBV7-9	TRBJ2-7	CASSLVGSSYEQYF	TGTGCCAGCAGCTTAGTAGGGAGCTCCTACGAGCAGTACTTC
-	-	15	TRBV11-3	TRBJ2-3	CAGTPRTLSTDTQYF	TGTGCCGGCACGCCAAGGACATTAAGCACAGATACGCAGTATTTT
-	few	14	TRBV10-3	TRBJ1-6	CAIQFDKWDSPLHF	TGTGCCATCCAATTCGACAAGTGGGATTCACCCCTCCACTTT
-	few	15	TRBV7-9	TRBJ2-7	CASSSSRESSYEQYF	TGTGCCAGCAGTTCGTCCAGGGAGAGCTCCTACGAGCAGTACTTC
-	few	14	TRBV18	TRBJ1-2	CASSPTEGDGGYTF	TGTGCCAGCTCACCAACAGAAGGGGACGGAGGCTACACCTTC
-	-	12	TRBV10-3	TRBJ2-7	CAIRPAGDEQYF	TGTGCCATCAGACCCGCAGGAGACGAGCAGTACTTC
TRBD2	-	15	TRBV19	TRBJ2-3	CASSMDSGGADTQYF	TGTGCCAGTAGTATGGATAGCGGGGGGGCAGATACGCAGTATTTT
-	medium-sized	15	TRBV20-1	TRBJ2-3	CSARGVRTSTDTQYF	TGCAGTGCTAGAGGGGTCAGGACATCCACAGATACGCAGTATTTT
-	-	15	TRBV5-1	TRBJ2-3	CASSLEGSGGDTQYF	TGCGCCAGCAGCTTGGAGGGCAGCGGAGGGGATACGCAGTATTTT
-	-	13	TRBV29-1	TRBJ1-2	CSVEGSLLSGYTF	TGCAGCGTTGAAGGGTCCTTATTGAGTGGCTACACCTTC
-	few	13	TRBV6-1	TRBJ2-3	CASSDSFADTQYF	TGTGCCAGCAGTGATAGTTTTGCAGATACGCAGTATTTT
TRBD1	few	19	TRBV19	TRBJ1-4	CASSLRGTGIGVGHEKLFF	TGTGCCAGTAGTCTCCGAGGGACAGGGATTGGAGTCGGACATGAAAAACTGTTTTTT
-	-	15	TRBV18	TRBJ2-1	CASSPLLWRDNEQFF	TGTGCCAGCTCACCCTTACTGTGGAGGGACAATGAGCAGTTCTTC
-	medium-sized	12	TRBV6-1	TRBJ2-7	CASSELWDEQYF	TGTGCCAGCAGTGAATTGTGGGACGAGCAGTACTTC
-	-	15	TRBV6-5	TRBJ1-1	CASSYLTRRDTEAFF	TGTGCCAGCAGTTACCTGACCCGGCGGGACACTGAAGCTTTCTTT
TRBD2	few	15	TRBV2	TRBJ2-5	CASGTSGGRGETQYF	TGTGCCAGCGGAACTAGCGGGGGGCGCGGGGAGACCCAGTACTTC
TRBD2	-	17	TRBV9	TRBJ2-1	CASSVGAGGLSYNEQFF	TGTGCCAGCAGCGTTGGAGCGGGGGGGCTCTCCTACAATGAGCAGTTCTTC
-	few	13	TRBV7-3	TRBJ2-1	CASSEGLNNEQFF	TGTGCCAGCAGCGAGGGGCTCAACAATGAGCAGTTCTTC
-	once	16	TRBV6-1	TRBJ1-2	CASTNRGGHSNYGYTF	TGTGCCAGCACCAATCGGGGGGGCCATTCTAACTATGGCTACACCTTC
-	few	16	TRBV19	TRBJ2-3	CASSPIGHGSTDTQYF	TGTGCCAGTAGTCCCATCGGACACGGAAGCACAGATACGCAGTATTTT
-	-	13	TRBV20-1	TRBJ1-1	CSALYGVNTEAFF	TGCAGTGCTCTCTACGGTGTGAACACTGAAGCTTTCTTT
-	few	15	TRBV30	TRBJ1-5	CAWRDPQGTTQPQHF	TGTGCCTGGAGGGATCCACAGGGTACAACCCAGCCCCAGCATTTT
-	-	15	TRBV5-1	TRBJ2-5	CASSRTRGPQETQYF	TGCGCCAGCAGCAGAACCCGAGGGCCCCAAGAGACCCAGTACTTC
TRBD1	few	15	TRBV6-5	TRBJ1-2	CASSYSTQGVGGYTF	TGTGCCAGCAGTTACTCGACACAGGGGGTCGGTGGCTACACCTTC
TRBD1	-	16	TRBV5-4	TRBJ2-4	CASSRAGTGVVDIQYF	TGTGCCAGCAGCCGCGCCGGGACAGGGGTGGTGGACATTCAGTACTTC
TRBD1	-	15	TRBV20-1	TRBJ1-1	CSASYTGVMNTEAFF	TGCAGTGCTAGCTACACAGGGGTGATGAACACTGAAGCTTTCTTT
-	-	13	TRBV30	TRBJ1-5	CAWSTNGNQPQHF	TGTGCCTGGAGTACGAACGGAAATCAGCCCCAGCATTTT
TRBD1	few	18	TRBV20-1	TRBJ2-7	CSAPYSHPGQGFFYEQYF	TGCAGTGCTCCTTACTCTCATCCGGGACAGGGGTTTTTCTACGAGCAGTACTTC
-	-	14	TRBV6-2/TRBV6-3	TRBJ1-2	CASSYFQAYYGYTF	TGTGCCAGCAGTTACTTCCAAGCTTACTATGGCTACACCTTC
-	few	16	TRBV27	TRBJ2-3	CASSYIGLVSTDTQYF	TGTGCCAGCAGTTATATCGGACTGGTTAGCACAGATACGCAGTATTTT
TRBD1	-	17	TRBV20-1	TRBJ1-1	CSARVLGQGVVNTEAFF	TGCAGTGCTAGAGTATTGGGACAGGGGGTTGTGAACACTGAAGCTTTCTTT
-	-	13	TRBV24-1	TRBJ1-2	CATSRDTNYGYTF	TGTGCCACTAGCCGGGACACTAACTATGGCTACACCTTC
-	-	15	TRBV11-1	TRBJ2-3	CASSLNMASFDTQYF	TGTGCCAGCAGCTTAAATATGGCTAGCTTTGATACGCAGTATTTT
-	-	15	TRBV7-9	TRBJ1-3	CASSLVSGSGNTIYF	TGTGCCAGCAGCTTAGTATCGGGCTCTGGAAACACCATATATTTT
-	-	14	TRBV27	TRBJ1-5	CARTTQGCNQPQHF	TGTGCCAGGACTACGCAGGGATGCAATCAGCCCCAGCATTTT
-	-	16	TRBV5-4	TRBJ2-6	CASSLDPGAGANVLTF	TGTGCCAGCAGCTTGGACCCAGGGGCTGGGGCCAACGTCCTGACTTTC
-	-	15	TRBV5-1	TRBJ2-2	CASSLGSPNTGELFF	TGCGCCAGCAGCTTGGGTTCTCCCAACACCGGGGAGCTGTTTTTT
TRBD2	few	15	TRBV2	TRBJ2-3	CASSEGTSVTDTQYF	TGTGCCAGCAGTGAAGGGACTAGCGTCACAGATACGCAGTATTTT
-	once	14	TRBV5-1	TRBJ1-2	CASRGDFIPYGYTF	TGCGCCAGCCGGGGGGACTTTATCCCCTATGGCTACACCTTC
TRBD1	-	17	TRBV28	TRBJ2-3	CASKRVVVDRGRDTQYF	TGTGCCAGCAAACGTGTGGTCGTTGACAGGGGGCGGGATACGCAGTATTTT
TRBD2	-	18	TRBV10-3	TRBJ2-3	CAISSGTSGGTSTDTQYF	TGTGCCATCAGTTCCGGGACTAGCGGGGGAACTAGCACAGATACGCAGTATTTT
-	-	16	TRBV1	TRBJ2-3	CTSSQARGAPTDTQYF	TGCACCAGCAGCCAAGCGCGGGGGGCCCCTACAGATACGCAGTATTTT